This record concerns one T cell receptor beta chain sequence. The antigen remains unidentified. The data were obtained in a study of shared clonotypes between healthy human individuals. Study context: Aged between 18 and 49, the donors were a couple of women and a few men. Study-wide results and limits: The study found lower generation probabilities in non-shared clonotypes than in those shared by all four donors. Four donors held about 4.5% of naive CD4 clonotypes in common.

Trimming removed 5 bases from V and 2 bases from J, with 15 bases in between. Germline V gene data show CDR1 as SGHTA and CDR2 as FQGNSA. This CDR3 is built from 16 residues. Here immunoSEQ multiplex PCR was the method, and the copy in TCRdb shows in-frame clones only, minus some. Here the sample spans about 1.5 million clones, 95% to 99% being singletons. Donors were Caucasian adults residing in Nashville, Tennessee, USA. The V gene is TRBV7-2, the J gene TRBJ2-2; D not certain. The TCR sequence derives from a man aged 25-45 years in good health. Sequenced: naive CD4+ T cells sorted from blood. The subset is: CD45RA+ positively selected. This CDR3 reads CASSPKFHSNTGELFF. The DNA for the CDR3 is TGTGCCAGCAGCCCCAAATTCCATTCAAACACCGGGGAGCTGTTTTTT.